This TCR beta chain comes out of a study of blood T cell repertoires in COVID-19. Study summary: The samples span acute and convalescent COVID-19 from the United States, Italy and Spain. T cells, B-cell-depleted T cells, or PBMCs provided the cDNA or gDNA that served as material.

Authors' data handling: Amplification of reference gene primers provided the estimated nucleated cell counts. Profiling relied on immunoSEQ multiplex PCR, and the TCRdb table lists in-frame clones only, not all of them. V and J calls and clone size come straight from that table; D and trimming were deduced from the DNA. This table has about 280,000 clones, approximately 86% appearing once. Trimming took off 4 bases at V and 8 bases at J, with 14 bases between the two ends. This CDR3 is built from 13 residues. The source is a young woman who had recovered from COVID-19. Sequenced material: peripheral blood. The chain is built from TRBV12-3 or TRBV12-4 and TRBJ1-2; maybe TRBD1 (6 bases). In DNA, the CDR3 is TGTGCCAGCAGTTCGACAGGCCCAGACGGCTACACCTTC. This sequence encodes CASSSTGPDGYTF.